These 8 T cell receptor beta chains originate from one sample sequenced in a study of CD8+ T cells in alopecia areata. Following RNA extraction, reverse transcription yielded cDNA that acted as the sequencing template. Generated by immunoSEQ multiplex PCR, the TCRdb table keeps only in-frame clones and is missing some. This sample has about 120,000 clones and no singletons, with less than 20% in the ten largest. Source material: lesional skin. The receptors come from a C3H/HeJ mouse with alopecia areata. The strain's MHC type: H2-k.

Of note for this clone: Gene names are mouse gene names. The read falls 4 residues short of the CDR3 end, and the missing part is taken from the germline J gene. This rearrangement joins TRBV16 to TRBJ2-5; perhaps TRBD2 as D (6 bases). Trimming removed 1 base from V and 1 base from J, with 12 bases in between. The germline CDR1 and CDR2 sequences are SGHSA and FRNQAP. The CDR3 runs to 16 residues. CDR3 sequence reads: CASSLGWGRDQDTQYF. The sequenced CDR3 bases are TGTGCAAGCAGCTTAGGCTGGGGCAGGGACCAAGAC.

With regard to this clone: Mouse gene names apply. Read data end 4 residues before the CDR3 end; the end is taken from the germline J gene. This chain links TRBV17 with TRBJ2-2, with D unresolved. CDR1 and CDR2 from the germline V gene are MNHDT and YYDKIL. V dropped 6 bases and J dropped 0 bases, with 8 bases sitting between them. The CDR3 runs to 14 residues. CDR3 DNA (partial): TGTGCTAGCAGAGTACAAGCAAACACCGGG. Translating gives CASRVQANTG. In full, the CDR3 is CASRVQANTGQLYF. The full variable domain, with the rest looked up from reference TRBV17 and TRBJ2-2, is DTTVKQNPRYKLARVGKPVNLICSQTMNHDTMYWYQKKPNQAPKLLLFYYDKILNREADTFEKFQSSRPNNSFCSLYIGSAGLEYSAMYLCASRVQANTGQLYFGEGSKLTVL.

There are a few counts of this clone. Gene names follow the mouse nomenclature. The missing CDR3 end, 4 residues past where the read stops, is filled in from the germline J gene. V and J are TRBV13-3 and TRBJ2-2, with D uncertain. The V gene lost 1 base and the J gene lost 6 bases, with 10 bases spanning the gap. The CDR3 is 14 residues long. Per the germline V gene, CDR1 is NNHDY and CDR2 is SYVADS. The CDR3 reads CASSDLKVAGQLYF. CDR3 DNA, as far as it was read: TGTGCCAGCAGTGATCTAAAGGTCGCCGGG.

This clone appeared a few times. Genes and germline come from the mouse. Partial CDR3 DNA: TGTGCCAGCAGTGATGGTTGGGCT. This translates into CASSDGWA. The entire CDR3 protein is CASSDGWAEQFF. J is TRBJ2-1 and V is TRBV13-3; D remains unclear. The sequence runs out 4 residues before the end of the CDR3; the remainder is reconstructed from the germline J gene. The germline CDR1 and CDR2 sequences are NNHDY and SYVADS. The CDR3 is 12 amino acids.

Notes on this clone: Gene and germline names: mouse. The CDR3 is cut off 4 residues early in the read; its end comes from the germline J gene. This chain uses TRBV1 with TRBJ2-7; tentatively, D is TRBD2 (7 bases). With 0 bases removed from V and 3 bases from J, the gap between germline ends came to 12 bases. Germline V gene sequence: CDR1 NSQYPW, CDR2 LRSPGD (reference sequence). The CDR3 runs 15 residues. CDR3: CTCSADRGGNYEQYF. The DNA read from the CDR3 is TGCACCTGCAGTGCAGATAGGGGGGGGAACTAT.

As for this clone: At residue 15, the TCRdb protein and translated DNA are inconsistent; the protein given comes from the DNA. The genes are named according to mouse. The CDR3 extends 3 residues past the end of the read, so its final part is completed from the germline J gene. The chain carries TRBV13-3 and TRBJ1-3, with 10 bases that match TRBD1. This CDR3 comprises 18 residues. Germline trimming cut 1 base from V and 0 bases from J; bases unmatched to any gene: 7. CDR1 NNHDY and CDR2 SYVADS come from the germline V gene. Incomplete CDR3 DNA: TGTGCCAGCAGTGATTGGGACAGGGGTCATTATTCTGGAAATACG. Its translation: CASSDWDRGHYSGNT. The CDR3, in full, reads CASSDWDRGHYSGNTLYF. Together with reference TRBV13-3 and TRBJ1-3, the CDR3 gives the full variable domain: EAAVTQSPRSKVAVTGGKVTLSCHQTNNHDYMYWYRQDTGHGLRLIHYSYVADSTEKGDIPDGYKASRPSQENFSLILELASLSQTAVYFCASSDWDRGHYSGNTLYFGEGSRLIVV.

On this clone itself: All gene names here are mouse names. The read ends 4 residues early relative to the CDR3; the germline J gene fills the gap. V gene TRBV13-3 combines with J gene TRBJ2-3; TRBD2 aligns across 8 bases. The CDR3 totals 15 residues. The ends lost 2 bases at V and 1 base at J; junction bases unmatched: 3. The germline CDR1 and CDR2 sequences are NNHDY and SYVADS. CDR3 in amino acids: CASSEDWARAETLYF. The sequenced CDR3 bases are TGTGCCAGCAGTGAGGACTGGGCCCGTGCAGAA.

There are many counts of this clone. Gene names follow the mouse nomenclature. Read coverage stops 4 residues before the CDR3 terminus; the germline J gene supplies the remainder. The V call is TRBV13-3, the J call TRBJ1-1; the D gene is possibly TRBD1 (6 bases). The CDR3 totals 12 residues. The germline V gene encodes CDR1 NNHDY and CDR2 SYVADS. CDR3 amino acids: CASSVGQTEVFF. CDR3 DNA (partial): TGTGCCAGCAGCGTTGGACAGACA.